These 28 T cell receptor beta chains came from one sample sequenced in a study of response to subunit inactivated influenza vaccine. TCRdb ran MiXCR on the RT-PCR reads and lists one entry per CDR3 protein. The table records about 520,000 distinct CDR3 sequences, about 25% of them present only once. The material was CD4+ T cells sorted from PBMCs, obtained around 5 days after vaccination. These receptors were collected from a middle-aged man who received an inactivated influenza vaccine.

This clonotype showed up just a few times. The chain employs TRBV20-1 and TRBJ2-4; tentatively, D is TRBD2 (6 bases). The ends were cut back, 6 bases at V and 6 bases at J, with 18 bases in the middle. Germline V CDR1 and CDR2: DFQATT, SNEGSKA (reference sequence). The CDR3 spans 14 residues. The CDR3 coding sequence is TGCAGTGCCTCGATGGGGGTCGGGGGAAACATTCAGTACTTC. Translating it yields CSASMGVGGNIQYF.

In this sample, this clonotype turned up many times. This chain joins TRBV5-6 and TRBJ2-7; 8 positions agree with TRBD1. This CDR3 has 13 residues. Germline CDR1 SGHDT, CDR2 YYEEEE. V dropped 5 bases and J dropped 4; count of bases not matched to a gene: 5. The CDR3 is CASSRQGPYEQYF. CDR3 nucleotide sequence: TGTGCCAGCAGTCGACAGGGGCCGTACGAGCAGTACTTC.

This chain links TRBV5-6 with TRBJ1-2; D unclear. The germline V gene has CDR1 SGHDT and CDR2 YYEEEE. The germline V and J ends were trimmed by 1 base and 5 bases, with 6 bases remaining between them. The CDR3 covers 12 residues. CDR3 loop: CASSLPAYGYTF. The CDR3 nucleotides are TGTGCCAGCAGCTTGCCAGCATATGGCTACACCTTC.

The chain joins TRBV7-2 to TRBJ2-7; tentative D call: TRBD2 (6 bases). The CDR3 loop spans 13 amino acids. V dropped 3 bases and J dropped 4 bases, with 10 bases sitting between them. Germline CDR1 reads SGHTA; CDR2 reads FQGNSA. CDR3 DNA sequence: TGTGCCAGCAGCTTTGACGGACTATACGAGCAGTACTTC. Translating it yields CASSFDGLYEQYF.

The chain recombines TRBV21-1 with TRBJ2-1; the tabulated D call, TRBD2, remains unverified against the DNA. TRBV21-1 is a documented pseudogene. CDR3 length equals 16 residues. CDR3 coding DNA: TGTGCCAGCAGCAAAACCCTAGCGGGAGACGTGAATGAGCAGTTCTTC. Translating it yields CASSKTLAGDVNEQFF.

The rearrangement links TRBV4-1 to TRBJ1-2; D is unclear. V lost 1 base, J lost 2 bases, and 14 bases lay in between. The CDR3 has 16 residues. The germline gives CDR1 MGHRA, CDR2 YSYEKL. CDR3 sequence reads: CASSQVIQVANYGYTF. The CDR3 DNA sequence: TGCGCCAGCAGCCAAGTCATTCAAGTGGCCAACTATGGCTACACCTTC.

CDR3 coding DNA: TGTGCCAGCAGCCGGGACTTCAAATACGAGCAGTACTTC. Its protein product is CASSRDFKYEQYF. The genes are TRBV27 and TRBJ2-7; possibly TRBD2 for D (6 bases). V was shortened by 6 bases and J by 4 bases, with 13 bases between the two germline ends. The germline CDR1 and CDR2 sequences are MNHEY and SMNVEV (reference sequence). The CDR3 length is 13 residues.

This clonotype was seen a handful of times. The V and J genes are TRBV12-3 or TRBV12-4 and TRBJ1-2, with D perhaps matching TRBD1 (5 bases). This CDR3 has 14 residues. The germline V and J ends were trimmed by 1 base and 7 bases, with 13 bases remaining between them. This CDR3 is CASSLDGTFGGYTF. CDR3 coding DNA: TGTGCCAGCAGTTTAGACGGGACTTTCGGTGGCTACACCTTC.

The rearrangement uses TRBV25-1 and TRBJ2-7, with 9 bases aligning to TRBD1. CDR3 length equals 15 residues. Germline V gene sequence: CDR1 MGHDK, CDR2 SYGVNS. The V gene end was trimmed by 6 bases and the J gene end by 6 bases; junction bases not matched to a gene: 12. CDR3 amino acids: CASSHSGTGYLEQYF. The CDR3 DNA reads as TGTGCCAGCAGCCACTCCGGGACAGGGTATCTCGAGCAGTACTTC.

The chain has TRBV5-6 and TRBJ2-2, with 9 bases identical to TRBD2. This CDR3 region has 15 residues. Per the germline V gene, CDR1 is SGHDT and CDR2 is YYEEEE. With 2 bases clipped from V and 3 bases from J, the junction kept 2 bases outside the gene matches. CDR3 DNA sequence: TGTGCCAGCAGCTTCGGACTAGCGTACACCGGGGAGCTGTTTTTT. Its protein is CASSFGLAYTGELFF.

The chain recombines TRBV24-1 with TRBJ2-1; D is possibly TRBD2 (6 bases). V lost 1 base to trimming and J lost 0 bases, with 12 bases between them. The germline V gene encodes CDR1 KGHDR and CDR2 SFDVKD. The CDR3 runs to 17 residues. This CDR3 reads CATSDFGGKFSYNEQFF. CDR3 nucleotide sequence: TGTGCCACCAGTGATTTTGGCGGGAAGTTCTCCTACAATGAGCAGTTCTTC.

This clonotype was detected ten times or more. The chain combines TRBV29-1 with TRBJ2-3, with 8 positions matching TRBD2. CDR1 is SQVTM, CDR2 ANQGSEA, per germline. This CDR3 comprises 14 residues. The junction had 4 bases not matched to a gene; V was cut back by 1 base and J by 4 bases. The CDR3 is CSVEGSGMADTQYF. Written as DNA, the CDR3 is TGCAGCGTTGAAGGTAGCGGGATGGCAGATACGCAGTATTTT.

This clonotype was seen only a few times. The chain carries TRBV14 and TRBJ2-3, with D perhaps matching TRBD1 (6 bases). V was pared by 6 bases and J by 6 bases, with 16 bases between. CDR1 and CDR2 from the germline V gene are SGHDN and FVKESK. The CDR3 has 14 amino acids. Here the CDR3 reads CASSFGQFRDTQYF. Here the CDR3 DNA reads TGTGCCAGCAGTTTCGGACAGTTCCGCGATACGCAGTATTTT.

This clonotype showed up just a few times. The chain links TRBV20-1 to TRBJ2-1; 12 positions agree with TRBD1. J gave up 0 bases and V 5 bases, and 8 bases lay outside the gene matches. This CDR3 is built from 17 residues. The V gene's germline CDR1 is DFQATT and CDR2 SNEGSKA (reference sequence). The CDR3 spells CSAPGQGALGSYNEQFF. In DNA form, the CDR3 reads TGCAGTGCTCCGGGACAGGGGGCGCTGGGCTCCTACAATGAGCAGTTCTTC.

This clonotype was seen only a few times. The rearrangement uses TRBV9 and TRBJ1-3; D ambiguous. CDR1 is SGDLS, CDR2 YYNGEE, per germline. Trimming took 0 bases from V and 0 from J, leaving 7 bases between them. This CDR3 is 15 amino acids long. In DNA, the CDR3 is TGTGCCAGCAGCGTAGGACAATCCTCTGGAAACACCATATATTTT. Translating it yields CASSVGQSSGNTIYF. Complete variable domain (other parts from reference TRBV9 and TRBJ1-3): DSGVTQTPKHLITATGQRVTLRCSPRSGDLSVYWYQQSLDQGLQFLIQYYNGEERAKGNILERFSAQQFPDLHSELNLSSLELGDSALYFCASSVGQSSGNTIYFGEGSWLTVV.

The chain couples TRBV10-2 to TRBJ1-5; 7 nucleotides align to TRBD1. The V gene's germline CDR1 is WSHSY and CDR2 SAAADI. The CDR3 totals 15 residues. The V segment lost 3 bases and the J segment 6 bases; nucleotides outside the gene matches: 8. The CDR3 spells CASSDTPGQSQPQHF. The CDR3 nucleotides read TGCGCCAGCAGTGACACCCCGGGACAGTCTCAGCCCCAGCATTTT.

Many counts were recorded for this clonotype. This chain uses TRBV20-1 with TRBJ2-7; a weak D match, TRBD1 (6 bases). Per the germline V gene, CDR1 is DFQATT and CDR2 is SNEGSKA (reference sequence). V was clipped by 4 bases and J by 4 bases, with 11 bases between them. The CDR3 runs 12 residues. The CDR3, as DNA: TGCAGTGCTATGGGCAGGGGTTACGAGCAGTACTTC. This translates into CSAMGRGYEQYF.

The gene calls are TRBV20-1 and TRBJ2-3; TRBD2 matches at 9 bases. This CDR3 is 14 amino acids long. The trim removed 6 bases at V and 6 bases at J, leaving 10 bases unmatched. The germline V gene encodes CDR1 DFQATT and CDR2 SNEGSKA (reference sequence). The CDR3 bases are TGCAGTGCCGTCGGAGCGGGAGGTACCGATACGCAGTATTTT. Amino acid sequence: CSAVGAGGTDTQYF.

A few counts support this clonotype. The chain links TRBV2 to TRBJ2-5; a weak D match, TRBD1 (6 bases). Germline V gene lookup returns CDR1 SNHLY and CDR2 FYNNEI. Trimming stripped 4 bases from V and 3 bases from J, with 9 bases between. The CDR3 loop spans 13 amino acids. CDR3 protein: CASSGHREETQYF. DNA of the CDR3: TGTGCCAGCAGTGGCCACAGGGAAGAGACCCAGTACTTC.

As regards this clonotype: One end of the junction fails to match germline, which may point to a read error. The rearrangement uses TRBV5-1 and TRBJ2-7; D may be TRBD1 (6 bases). The CDR3 is made up of 15 amino acids. Germline V gene lookup returns CDR1 SGHRS and CDR2 YFSETQ. The CDR3 is CASSSDRPHSYEQNF. For the CDR3, the DNA is TGCGCCAGCAGCTCAGACAGGCCCCACTCCTACGAGCAGAACTTC. Full variable domain (outside the CDR3, taken from reference TRBV5-1 and TRBJ2-7): KAGVTQTPRYLIKTRGQQVTLSCSPISGHRSVSWYQQTPGQGLQFLFEYFSETQRNKGNFPGRFSGRQFSNSRSEMNVSTLELGDSALYLCASSSDRPHSYEQNFGPGTRLTVT.

The chain combines TRBV7-9 with TRBJ2-7, with 7 bases aligning to TRBD1. CDR3 length equals 13 residues. Germline lookup yields CDR1 SEHNR and CDR2 FQNEAQ (reference sequence). J was trimmed by 6 bases and V by 0 bases; bases with no gene match: 2. The CDR3: CASSLARTGEQYF. The CDR3 nucleotides read TGTGCCAGCAGCTTAGCTCGGACAGGCGAGCAGTACTTC.

This rearrangement joins TRBV11-2 to TRBJ2-1; 7 positions match TRBD2. The ends lost 3 bases at V and 2 bases at J; junction bases unmatched: 19. This CDR3 has 20 amino acids. Germline V gives CDR1 SGHAT, CDR2 FQNNGV. The CDR3 sequence is CASSLLRTSLIPGPYNEQFF. CDR3 sequence (DNA): TGTGCCAGCAGCTTGCTCCGGACTAGTTTAATCCCCGGGCCCTACAATGAGCAGTTCTTC.

The CDR3 loop reads CASSARQGSGTEAFF. The CDR3 DNA reads TGTGCCAGCAGCGCCCGGCAGGGGTCTGGCACTGAAGCTTTCTTT. The V gene is TRBV9, the J gene TRBJ1-1, with D tentatively TRBD1 (6 bases). Germline CDR1 reads SGDLS; CDR2 reads YYNGEE. The CDR3 consists of 15 residues. The V and J ends lost 3 bases and 4 bases respectively, with 16 bases between them.

The DNA for the CDR3 is TGTGCCAGCAGCTCGGTTGACATATCCTACGAGCAGTACTTC. This gives the protein CASSSVDISYEQYF. This chain links TRBV7-8 with TRBJ2-7; D is undetermined. The germline V gene encodes CDR1 SGHVS and CDR2 FQNEAQ. Trimming left V 4 bases short and J 1 base short, with 11 bases between. The CDR3 extends over 14 amino acids.

This chain links TRBV6-8 with TRBJ2-2; perhaps TRBD2 as D (5 bases). The ends were cut back, 2 bases at V and 6 bases at J, with 7 bases in the middle. The CDR3 spans 13 residues. Germline lookup yields CDR1 MNHGY and CDR2 SAAAGT. CDR3 bases: TGTGCCAGCAGTTACGAGGGCGCCGGGGAGCTGTTTTTT. Its protein product is CASSYEGAGELFF.

V usage is TRBV20-1 and J usage is TRBJ2-1; D is ambiguous. Germline V gene lookup returns CDR1 DFQATT and CDR2 SNEGSKA (reference sequence). This CDR3 region has 12 residues. V was shortened by 0 bases and J by 3 bases, with 3 bases between the two germline ends. DNA of the CDR3: TGCAGTGCTAGAGATCTCTACAATGAGCAGTTCTTC. Encoded protein: CSARDLYNEQFF.

This CDR3 is CASSPSGTGYDEQYF. DNA of the CDR3: TGTGCCAGCAGTCCGTCCGGGACAGGGTATGACGAGCAGTACTTC. The rearrangement uses TRBV12-3 or TRBV12-4 and TRBJ2-7; 9 positions agree with TRBD1. J was trimmed by 5 bases and V by 5 bases; bases with no gene match: 10. This CDR3 has 15 amino acids.

The chain has TRBV20-1 and TRBJ2-4; 8 bases match TRBD2. Germline V gives CDR1 DFQATT, CDR2 SNEGSKA (reference sequence). CDR3 size: 13 residues. J lost 3 bases, V lost 7 bases, and 5 bases had no gene match. CDR3 coding DNA: TGCAGTGGGGAGCGGGGGCTCAAAAACATTCAGTACTTC. Encoded protein: CSGERGLKNIQYF.